This TCR beta chain was identified during a study of blood T cell repertoires in COVID-19. Across the study: COVID-19 samples from acute and convalescent phases originated in the United States, Italy and Spain. Sample material is recorded as cDNA or gDNA derived from T cells, B-cell-depleted T cells, or PBMCs.

The CDR3 consists of 14 residues. V was pared by 3 bases and J by 4 bases, with 3 bases of the junction left unmatched. Per germline, CDR1 SGDLS and CDR2 YYNGEE. The data were produced by immunoSEQ multiplex PCR, yet TCRdb's version contains in-frame clones alone and is incomplete. The data show 75,000 to 100,000 clones, roughly 82% seen once. Sequencing was done on a sample of peripheral blood. This TCR was recovered from a man aged 45 to 65 with active or convalescent COVID-19. The rearrangement links TRBV9 to TRBJ2-2, with 7 bases fitting TRBD1. CDR3 sequence reads: CASSADRVTGELFF. CDR3 DNA: TGTGCCAGCAGCGCCGACAGGGTCACCGGGGAGCTGTTTTTT.